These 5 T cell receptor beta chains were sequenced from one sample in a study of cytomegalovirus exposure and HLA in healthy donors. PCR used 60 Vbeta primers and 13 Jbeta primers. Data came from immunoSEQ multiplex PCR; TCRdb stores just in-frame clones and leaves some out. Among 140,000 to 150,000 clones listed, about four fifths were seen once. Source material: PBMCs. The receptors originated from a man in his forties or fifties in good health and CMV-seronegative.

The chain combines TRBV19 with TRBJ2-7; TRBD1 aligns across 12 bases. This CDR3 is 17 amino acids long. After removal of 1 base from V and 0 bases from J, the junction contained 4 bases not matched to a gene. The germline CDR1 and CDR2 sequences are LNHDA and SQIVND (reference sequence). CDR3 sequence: CASSIGPGQGASYEQYF. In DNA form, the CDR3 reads TGTGCCAGTAGTATAGGGCCGGGACAGGGGGCCTCCTACGAGCAGTACTTC.

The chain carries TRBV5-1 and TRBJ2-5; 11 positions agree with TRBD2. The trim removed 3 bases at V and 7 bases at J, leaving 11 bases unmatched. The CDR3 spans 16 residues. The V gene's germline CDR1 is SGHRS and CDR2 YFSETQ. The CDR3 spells CASSSNSGGALSTQYF. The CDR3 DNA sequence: TGCGCCAGCAGCTCAAATAGCGGGGGGGCCCTGTCGACCCAGTACTTC.

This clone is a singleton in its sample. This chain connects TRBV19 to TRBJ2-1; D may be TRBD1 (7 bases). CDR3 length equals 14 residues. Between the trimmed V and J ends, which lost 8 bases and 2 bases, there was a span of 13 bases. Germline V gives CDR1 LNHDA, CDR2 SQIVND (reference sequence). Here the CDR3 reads CASEAGGTYNEQFF. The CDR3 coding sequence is TGTGCCAGTGAAGCAGGGGGGACCTACAATGAGCAGTTCTTC. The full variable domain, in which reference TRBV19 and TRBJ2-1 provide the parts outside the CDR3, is DGGITQSPKYLFRKEGQNVTLSCEQNLNHDAMYWYRQDPGQGLRLIYYSQIVNDFQKGDIAEGYSVSREKKESFPLTVTSAQKNPTAFYLCASEAGGTYNEQFFGPGTRLTVL.

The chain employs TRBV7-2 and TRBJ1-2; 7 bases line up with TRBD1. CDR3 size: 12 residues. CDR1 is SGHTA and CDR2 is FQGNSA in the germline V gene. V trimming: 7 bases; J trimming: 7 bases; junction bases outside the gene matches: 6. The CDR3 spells CASKPAGGGYTF. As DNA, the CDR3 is TGTGCCAGCAAGCCGGCAGGGGGTGGCTACACCTTC.

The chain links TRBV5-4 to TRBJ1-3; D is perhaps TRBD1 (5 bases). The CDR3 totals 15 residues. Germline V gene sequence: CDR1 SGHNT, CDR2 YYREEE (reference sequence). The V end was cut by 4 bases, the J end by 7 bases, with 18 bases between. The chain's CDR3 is CASSPSPRAANTIYF. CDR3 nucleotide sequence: TGTGCCAGCAGCCCCTCTCCCAGGGCGGCGAACACCATATATTTT.